The 7 T cell receptor beta chains below come from one sample, sequenced in a study of cytomegalovirus exposure and HLA in healthy donors. Amplification used 60 Vbeta primers and 13 Jbeta primers. Sequencing used immunoSEQ multiplex PCR; TCRdb keeps in-frame clones, though not all of them. This table has 100,000 or so clones, 60% to 75% appearing once. The specimen was PBMCs. The receptors were sampled from a man aged 35 to 55 in good health and CMV-seropositive.

The sample holds one count of this clone. The chain carries TRBV4-1 and TRBJ2-3; 9 nucleotides match TRBD1. Germline lookup yields CDR1 MGHRA and CDR2 YSYEKL. J gave up 3 bases and V 0 bases, and 7 bases lay outside the gene matches. The CDR3 runs to 17 residues. This CDR3 is CASSQDLGTGNTDTQYF. Here the CDR3 DNA reads TGCGCCAGCAGCCAAGATCTCGGGACAGGGAATACAGATACGCAGTATTTT.

This clone appeared a few times. This CDR3 is also generated by other DNA sequences in the sample. V and J are TRBV4-1 and TRBJ1-5; 12 bases align to TRBD1. The trim removed 5 bases at V and 6 bases at J, leaving 8 bases unmatched. The CDR3 sequence is 16 residues long. Germline CDR1 reads MGHRA; CDR2 reads YSYEKL. The DNA for the CDR3 is TGCGCCAGCAGCTTCCGGGACAGGGGGCAGGGTCAGCCCCAGCATTTT. Translating gives CASSFRDRGQGQPQHF.

J is TRBJ1-1 and V is TRBV6-1, with a tentative D call TRBD1 (5 bases). Germline assignment: CDR1 MNHNS and CDR2 SASEGT. Trimming took 7 bases from V and 5 from J, leaving 14 bases between them. The CDR3 consists of 13 residues. CDR3 nucleotide sequence: TGTGCCAGCACAGGGAATTTGGGGACTGAAGCTTTCTTT. It encodes CASTGNLGTEAFF.

The chain employs TRBV4-3 and TRBJ2-3; D is perhaps TRBD2 (6 bases). Germline V lookup: CDR1 LGHNA, CDR2 YSLEER. The CDR3 contains 15 residues. The V and J ends lost 4 bases and 6 bases respectively, with 17 bases between them. The CDR3 region is CASSLLTGVGDTQYF. In DNA, the CDR3 is TGCGCCAGCAGCCTCCTAACGGGGGTGGGGGATACGCAGTATTTT.

The J gene is TRBJ2-2, the V gene TRBV27; 7 nucleotides line up with TRBD2. Trimming removed 4 bases from V and 2 bases from J; junction bases left unmatched: 7. The germline gives CDR1 MNHEY, CDR2 SMNVEV (reference sequence). The CDR3 extends over 16 amino acids. The CDR3 region has the DNA TGTGCCAGCAGTTCCCACGGGACTATCAACACCGGGGAGCTGTTTTTT. Translating gives CASSSHGTINTGELFF.

This chain uses TRBV19 with TRBJ1-1; 7 bases are shared with TRBD1. This CDR3 region has 16 residues. Unmatched junction bases numbered 10, after V lost 4 bases and J lost 2 bases. In germline, CDR1 is LNHDA, CDR2 SQIVND (reference sequence). Written as DNA, the CDR3 is TGTGCCAGTAGTACTTACCATGGGACAGCCAACACTGAAGCTTTCTTT. Protein: CASSTYHGTANTEAFF.

The chain recombines TRBV6-5 with TRBJ2-1; D uncertain. Deletions cut 4 bases from V and 0 bases from J, with 10 bases between. The germline V gene encodes CDR1 MNHEY and CDR2 SVGAGI. The CDR3 extends over 15 amino acids. The CDR3 loop is CASSLDKSSYNEQFF. CDR3 nucleotides: TGTGCCAGCAGTTTAGACAAGAGCTCCTACAATGAGCAGTTCTTC.